This note documents a single T cell receptor beta chain sequence. Antigen: not known. The data stem from a study of OX40 agonist ivuxolimab in advanced cancers. Background on the study: In this trial design, patients received ivuxolimab intravenously at 0.01 to 10 mg/kg every 2 weeks. Patients in dose escalation had liver, melanoma, kidney or head and neck cancers. General study points: Both CD4+ and CD8+ T cell populations in blood had undergone clonal expansion by week 6 at 0.1 to 3.0 mg/kg.

Patients were ruled out by autoimmune disease history or systemic immunosuppression. Trimming cost V 6 bases and J 4 bases, with 12 bases left between them. There are 13 residues in the CDR3. Germline V gives CDR1 MNHEY, CDR2 SMNVEV (reference sequence). Profiling relied on immunoSEQ multiplex PCR, and the TCRdb table lists in-frame clones only, not all of them. The table lists 60,000 to 65,000 clones, about 91% of them singletons. The TCR originated in an adult with an advanced solid tumor such as melanoma, head and neck, liver or kidney cancer. The gene calls are TRBV27 and TRBJ1-2, with D maybe TRBD1 (6 bases). The sample in question was CD4+ or CD8+ T cells sorted from blood, obtained in a trial of the OX40 agonist ivuxolimab. The CDR3 region has the DNA TGTGCCAGCAGCCCACAGGGTGTCTATGGCTACACCTTC. Residues: CASSPQGVYGYTF.